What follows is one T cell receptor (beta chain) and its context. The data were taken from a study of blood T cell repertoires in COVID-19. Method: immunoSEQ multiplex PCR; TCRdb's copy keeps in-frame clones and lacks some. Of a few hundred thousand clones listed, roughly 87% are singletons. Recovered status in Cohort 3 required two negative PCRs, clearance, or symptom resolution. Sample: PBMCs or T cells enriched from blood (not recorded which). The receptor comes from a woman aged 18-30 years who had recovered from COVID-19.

The CDR3 is CASSPILLGPGNSGNTIYF. In DNA, the CDR3 is TGTGCCAGCTCACCCATTCTACTGGGGCCAGGCAACTCTGGAAACACCATATATTTT. V gene TRBV18 combines with J gene TRBJ1-3; D is possibly TRBD1 (5 bases). Trimming left V 3 bases short and J 0 bases short, with 21 bases between. The germline V gene encodes CDR1 KGHSH and CDR2 LQKENI. The CDR3 has 19 residues.